The 9 T cell receptor beta chains presented below share a single source sample, sequenced in a study of shared T cell receptors in the human thymus. TCRdb keeps only in-frame clones here, not all; method: immunoSEQ multiplex PCR. The sample records hundreds of thousands of clones, roughly 86% being singletons. This same sample was also part of a study on human thymus T cells.

The sequenced sample was thymocytes. Source of these receptors: a boy in the first two years of life with a congenital heart defect.

The chain carries TRBV5-6 and TRBJ2-7, with TRBD2 matching over 10 bases. Germline V gene data show CDR1 as SGHDT and CDR2 as YYEEEE. Trimming cost V 0 bases and J 4 bases; bases outside gene matches: 10. This CDR3 is 17 amino acids long. CDR3 sequence: CASSLVSPGLAVYEQYF. The CDR3, as DNA: TGTGCCAGCAGCTTGGTTTCTCCAGGACTAGCGGTGTACGAGCAGTACTTC.

V usage is TRBV27 and J usage is TRBJ2-2, with 7 bases identical to TRBD1. The CDR3 consists of 15 residues. The germline CDR1 and CDR2 sequences are MNHEY and SMNVEV (reference sequence). The V segment lost 6 bases and the J segment 4 bases; nucleotides outside the gene matches: 8. Here the CDR3 DNA reads TGTGCCAGCAGACAGAATCACAGGGGCACCGGGGAGCTGTTTTTT. As protein: CASRQNHRGTGELFF.

V usage is TRBV10-3 and J usage is TRBJ2-3; no definite D call. Germline V CDR1 and CDR2: ENHRY, SYGVKD. The CDR3 consists of 11 residues. Between the trimmed V and J ends, which lost 9 bases and 5 bases, there was a span of 9 bases. CDR3 protein: CAINLGDTQYF. The DNA for the CDR3 is TGTGCCATTAACCTAGGAGATACGCAGTATTTT.

The chain is built from TRBV4-2 and TRBJ2-4; D not resolved. V shed 2 bases and J shed 0 bases, with 8 bases lying between them. This CDR3 region has 15 residues. Germline assignment: CDR1 LGHNA and CDR2 YNFKEQ. The CDR3 here is CASSQPTVAKNIQYF. In DNA form, the CDR3 reads TGTGCCAGCAGCCAACCAACGGTAGCCAAAAACATTCAGTACTTC.

The rearrangement joins TRBV19 to TRBJ2-1; the D gene is possibly TRBD2 (6 bases). The CDR3 has 15 residues. Looked up from germline, CDR1 is LNHDA and CDR2 is SQIVND (reference sequence). V lost 3 bases and J 2 bases, leaving 11 bases between the germline ends. The CDR3 loop is CASSMVWEAYNEQFF. The CDR3 DNA is TGTGCCAGTAGTATGGTGTGGGAGGCCTACAATGAGCAGTTCTTC.

This clone was counted between two and nine times. The chain has TRBV10-2 and TRBJ2-7, with TRBD1 as a possible D gene (8 bases). The CDR3 sequence is 13 residues long. Per the germline V gene, CDR1 is WSHSY and CDR2 is SAAADI. The V gene lost 7 bases and the J gene lost 3 bases, with 13 bases spanning the gap. The CDR3 protein is CASKQGGYYEQYF. CDR3 nucleotide sequence: TGCGCCAGCAAACAGGGGGGGTACTACGAGCAGTACTTC.

This sequence joins TRBV5-1 and TRBJ2-7; possible D gene TRBD1, 5 bases. From germline, CDR1 is SGHRS and CDR2 YFSETQ. The CDR3 covers 17 residues. V gave up 0 bases and J gave up 0 bases, with 16 bases separating them. CDR3 bases: TGCGCCAGCAGCTTGGATACGCACAGGTCCCTCTCCTACGAGCAGTACTTC. Translating it yields CASSLDTHRSLSYEQYF.

The CDR3 DNA reads TGTGCCAGCAGCGGGGACAGGGGGCGGGCAGATACGCAGTATTTT. As protein: CASSGDRGRADTQYF. This sequence joins TRBV5-6 and TRBJ2-3, with 12 bases lining up with TRBD1. The CDR3 sequence is 15 residues long. The V gene's germline CDR1 is SGHDT and CDR2 YYEEEE. V lost 4 bases and J lost 4; bases outside the gene matches: 4.

The chain recombines TRBV10-3 with TRBJ1-2; 7 nucleotides line up with TRBD1. V lost 4 bases and J lost 0; bases outside the gene matches: 8. CDR1 ENHRY and CDR2 SYGVKD come from the germline V gene. The CDR3 has 16 residues. The CDR3 loop reads CAISGSRDSPNYGYTF. The CDR3 nucleotides are TGTGCCATCAGTGGATCGCGGGACAGTCCTAACTATGGCTACACCTTC.